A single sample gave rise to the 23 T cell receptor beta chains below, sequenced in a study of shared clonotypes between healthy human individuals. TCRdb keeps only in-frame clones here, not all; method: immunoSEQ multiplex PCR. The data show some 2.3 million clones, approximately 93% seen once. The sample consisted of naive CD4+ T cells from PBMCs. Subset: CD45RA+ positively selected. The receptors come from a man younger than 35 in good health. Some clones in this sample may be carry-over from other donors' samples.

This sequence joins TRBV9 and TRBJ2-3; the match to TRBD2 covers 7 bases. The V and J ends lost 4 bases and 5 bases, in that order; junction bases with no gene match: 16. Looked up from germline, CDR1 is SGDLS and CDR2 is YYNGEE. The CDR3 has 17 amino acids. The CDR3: CASSPRLRAGVLDTQYF. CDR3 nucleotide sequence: TGTGCCAGCAGCCCCCGCTTGAGGGCGGGAGTTTTAGATACGCAGTATTTT. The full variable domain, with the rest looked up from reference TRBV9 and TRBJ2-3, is DSGVTQTPKHLITATGQRVTLRCSPRSGDLSVYWYQQSLDQGLQFLIQYYNGEERAKGNILERFSAQQFPDLHSELNLSSLELGDSALYFCASSPRLRAGVLDTQYFGPGTRLTVL.

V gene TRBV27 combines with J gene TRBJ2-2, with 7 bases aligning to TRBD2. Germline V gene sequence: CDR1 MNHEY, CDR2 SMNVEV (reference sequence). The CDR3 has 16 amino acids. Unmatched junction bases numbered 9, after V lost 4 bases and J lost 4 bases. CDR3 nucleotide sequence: TGTGCCAGCAGTTCCCGTGCGGGAGTGGGCACCGGGGAGCTGTTTTTT. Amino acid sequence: CASSSRAGVGTGELFF.

CDR3: CASSQEVQRGSNEQFF. The DNA of the CDR3 is TGCGCCAGCAGCCAAGAGGTCCAGCGGGGGAGCAATGAGCAGTTCTTC. The V call is TRBV4-1, the J call TRBJ2-1, with TRBD2 identical over 8 bases. This CDR3 is built from 16 residues. Germline CDR1 and CDR2: MGHRA and YSYEKL. J gave up 6 bases and V 0 bases, and 7 bases lay outside the gene matches.

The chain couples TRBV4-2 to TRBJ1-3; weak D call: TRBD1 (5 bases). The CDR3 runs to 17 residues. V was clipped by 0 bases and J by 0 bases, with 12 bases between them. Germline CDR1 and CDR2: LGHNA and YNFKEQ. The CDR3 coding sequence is TGTGCCAGCAGCCAAGATCCCCCAGGGAGCTCTGGAAACACCATATATTTT. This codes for CASSQDPPGSSGNTIYF.

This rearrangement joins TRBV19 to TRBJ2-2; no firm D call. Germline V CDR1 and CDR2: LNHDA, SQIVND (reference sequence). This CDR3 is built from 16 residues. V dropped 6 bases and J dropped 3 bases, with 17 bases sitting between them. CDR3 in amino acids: CASSDRRKIDTGELFF. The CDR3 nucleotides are TGTGCCAGTAGCGACCGTAGGAAAATCGACACCGGGGAGCTGTTTTTT.

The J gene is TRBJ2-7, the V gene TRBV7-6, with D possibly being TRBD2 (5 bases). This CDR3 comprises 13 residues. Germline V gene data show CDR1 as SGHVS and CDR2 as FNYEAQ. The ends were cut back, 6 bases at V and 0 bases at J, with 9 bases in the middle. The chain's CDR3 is CASSSSGSYEQYF. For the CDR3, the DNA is TGTGCCAGCAGTTCCAGCGGCTCCTACGAGCAGTACTTC. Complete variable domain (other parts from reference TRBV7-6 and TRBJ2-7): GAGVSQSPRYKVTKRGQDVALRCDPISGHVSLYWYRQALGQGPEFLTYFNYEAQQDKSGLPNDRFSAERPEGSISTLTIQRTEQRDSAMYRCASSSSGSYEQYFGPGTRLTVT.

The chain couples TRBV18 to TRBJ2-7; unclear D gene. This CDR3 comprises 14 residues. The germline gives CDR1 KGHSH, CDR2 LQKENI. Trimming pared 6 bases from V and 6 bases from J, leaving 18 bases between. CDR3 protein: CASSPLGFPLEQYF. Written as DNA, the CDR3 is TGTGCCAGCTCCCCTCTAGGTTTTCCCCTCGAGCAGTACTTC.

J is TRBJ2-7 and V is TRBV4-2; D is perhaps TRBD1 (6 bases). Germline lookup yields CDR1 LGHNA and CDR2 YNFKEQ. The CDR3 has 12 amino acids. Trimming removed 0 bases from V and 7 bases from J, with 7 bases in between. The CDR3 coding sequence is TGTGCCAGCAGCCAAGATGGGACAGAGCAGTACTTC. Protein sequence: CASSQDGTEQYF.

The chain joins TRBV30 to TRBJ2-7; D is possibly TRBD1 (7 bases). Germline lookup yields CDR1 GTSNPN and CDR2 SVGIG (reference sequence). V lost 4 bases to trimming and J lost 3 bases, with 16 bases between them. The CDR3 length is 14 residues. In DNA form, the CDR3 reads TGTGCCTGGAATCAGGGGGGAACCCTCTACGAGCAGTACTTC. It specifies CAWNQGGTLYEQYF. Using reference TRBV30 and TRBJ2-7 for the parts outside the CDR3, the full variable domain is SQTIHQWPATLVQPVGSPLSLECTVEGTSNPNLYWYRQAAGRGLQLLFYSVGIGQISSEVPQNLSASRPQDRQFILSSKKLLLSDSGFYLCAWNQGGTLYEQYFGPGTRLTVT.

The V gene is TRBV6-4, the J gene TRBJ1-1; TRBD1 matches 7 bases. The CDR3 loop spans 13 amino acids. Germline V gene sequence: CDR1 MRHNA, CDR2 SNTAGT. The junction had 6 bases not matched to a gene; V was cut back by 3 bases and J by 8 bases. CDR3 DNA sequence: TGTGCCAGCAGTGAACAGACAGGGTTAGAAGCTTTCTTT. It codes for CASSEQTGLEAFF.

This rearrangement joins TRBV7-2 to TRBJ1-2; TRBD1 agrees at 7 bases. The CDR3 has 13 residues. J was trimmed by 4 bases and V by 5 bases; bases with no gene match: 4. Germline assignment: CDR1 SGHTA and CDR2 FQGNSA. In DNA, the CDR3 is TGTGCCAGCAGCCGGGACAGAACCTATGGCTACACCTTC. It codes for CASSRDRTYGYTF.

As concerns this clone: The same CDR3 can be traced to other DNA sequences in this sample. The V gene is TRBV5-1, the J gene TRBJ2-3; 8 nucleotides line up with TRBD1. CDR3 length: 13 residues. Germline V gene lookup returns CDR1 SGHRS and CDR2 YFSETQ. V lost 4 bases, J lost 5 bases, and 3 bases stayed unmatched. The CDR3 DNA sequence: TGCGCCAGCAGCCCGGGGACAGGAGATACGCAGTATTTT. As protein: CASSPGTGDTQYF.

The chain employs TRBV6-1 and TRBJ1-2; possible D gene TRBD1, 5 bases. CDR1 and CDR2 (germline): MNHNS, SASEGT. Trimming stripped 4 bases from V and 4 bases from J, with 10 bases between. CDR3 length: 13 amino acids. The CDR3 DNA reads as TGTGCCAGCAGTGTTGAGGGGAGCTATGGCTACACCTTC. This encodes CASSVEGSYGYTF.

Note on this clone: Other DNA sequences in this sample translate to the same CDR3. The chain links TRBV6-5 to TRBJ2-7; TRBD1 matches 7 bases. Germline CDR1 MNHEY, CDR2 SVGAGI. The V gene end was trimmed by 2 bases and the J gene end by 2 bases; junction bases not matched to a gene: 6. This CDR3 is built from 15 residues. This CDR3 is CASSYSGQGAYEQYF. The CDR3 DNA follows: TGTGCCAGCAGTTACAGCGGCCAGGGGGCCTACGAGCAGTACTTC.

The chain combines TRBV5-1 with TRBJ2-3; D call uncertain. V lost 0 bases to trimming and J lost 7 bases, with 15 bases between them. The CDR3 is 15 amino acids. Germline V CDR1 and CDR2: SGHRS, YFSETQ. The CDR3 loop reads CASSLVGDRGYTQYF. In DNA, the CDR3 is TGCGCCAGCAGCTTGGTAGGTGATCGCGGATATACGCAGTATTTT.

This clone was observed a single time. DNA for the CDR3: TGTGCCAGTAGTGTACAGGGGGAAGAGACCCAGTACTTC. Encoded protein: CASSVQGEETQYF. This rearrangement joins TRBV19 to TRBJ2-5; 8 positions match TRBD1. The CDR3 loop spans 13 amino acids. Germline CDR1 LNHDA, CDR2 SQIVND (reference sequence). V shed 5 bases, J shed 3 bases, and the junction held 2 bases outside the gene matches.

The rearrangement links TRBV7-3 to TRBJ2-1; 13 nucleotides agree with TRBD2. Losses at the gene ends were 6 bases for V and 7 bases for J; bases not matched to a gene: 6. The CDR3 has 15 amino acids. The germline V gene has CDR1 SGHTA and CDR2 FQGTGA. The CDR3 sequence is CASSKGLAGSNEQFF. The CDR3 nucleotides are TGTGCCAGCAGTAAGGGACTAGCGGGATCGAATGAGCAGTTCTTC.

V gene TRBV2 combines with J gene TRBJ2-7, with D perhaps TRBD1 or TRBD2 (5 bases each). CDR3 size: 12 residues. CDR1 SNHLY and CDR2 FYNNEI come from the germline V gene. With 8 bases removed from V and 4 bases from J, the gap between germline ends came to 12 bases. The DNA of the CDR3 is TGTGCCAGCCGGGACCCCTCTTACGAGCAGTACTTC. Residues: CASRDPSYEQYF.

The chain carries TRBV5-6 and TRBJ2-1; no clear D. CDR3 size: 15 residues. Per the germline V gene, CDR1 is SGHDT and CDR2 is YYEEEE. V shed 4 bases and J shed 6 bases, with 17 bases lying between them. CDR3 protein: CASSRKKTVGNEQFF. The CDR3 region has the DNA TGTGCCAGCAGCCGCAAAAAAACAGTGGGCAATGAGCAGTTCTTC.

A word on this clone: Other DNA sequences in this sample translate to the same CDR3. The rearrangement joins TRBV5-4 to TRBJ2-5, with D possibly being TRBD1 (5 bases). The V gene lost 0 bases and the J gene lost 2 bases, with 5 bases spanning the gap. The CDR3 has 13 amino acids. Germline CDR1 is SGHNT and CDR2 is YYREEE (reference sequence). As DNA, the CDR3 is TGTGCCAGCAGCTTGGGACAGCAAGAGACCCAGTACTTC. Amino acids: CASSLGQQETQYF.

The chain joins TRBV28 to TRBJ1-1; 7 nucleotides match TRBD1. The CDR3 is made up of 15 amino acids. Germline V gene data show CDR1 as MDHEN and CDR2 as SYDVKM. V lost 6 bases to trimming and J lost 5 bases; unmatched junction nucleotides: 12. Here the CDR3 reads CASRSTGVARTEAFF. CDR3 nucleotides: TGTGCCAGCAGGTCAACAGGGGTAGCGAGGACTGAAGCTTTCTTT.

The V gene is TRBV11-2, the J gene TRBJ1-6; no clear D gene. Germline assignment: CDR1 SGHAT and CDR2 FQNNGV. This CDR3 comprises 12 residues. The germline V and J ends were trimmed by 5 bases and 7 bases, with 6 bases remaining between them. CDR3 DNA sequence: TGTGCCAGCAGCCTGACCAATTCACCCCTCCACTTT. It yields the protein CASSLTNSPLHF.

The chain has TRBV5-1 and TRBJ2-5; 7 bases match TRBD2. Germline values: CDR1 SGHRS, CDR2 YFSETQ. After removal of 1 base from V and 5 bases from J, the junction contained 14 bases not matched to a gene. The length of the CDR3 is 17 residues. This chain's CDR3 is CASSLSSLAGTGETQYF. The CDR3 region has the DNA TGCGCCAGCAGCTTGTCCTCTTTAGCGGGCACGGGCGAGACCCAGTACTTC.